The 8 T cell receptor beta chains below all came from one sample that was sequenced in a study of CD8 T cells in ankylosing spondylitis (dated by TCRdb to about 2017). General findings and caveats noted by the study authors: A TCR beta motif made up of several highly homologous amino acid variants appeared to be characteristic of blood from ankylosing spondylitis patients.

For these receptors, no antigen is known. The library came from 5' RACE. The instrument given in TCRdb is Illumina HiSeq 2500. The public reads were reprocessed in TCRdb via fastp at Q25 and MiXCR, keeping in-frame beta chains. Rows with one shared CDR3 protein collapse into an entry with the most common genes and DNA. The sample records over 700,000 distinct CDR3 sequences, roughly 20% of which are singletons. The ten biggest clones cover 15% to 20% of the sample. The sample consisted of blood, either unsorted or a sorted T cell fraction (not recorded which). Source of these receptors: a male donor with ankylosing spondylitis.

V and J are TRBV7-6 and TRBJ2-7, with unresolved D. Germline assignment: CDR1 SGHVS and CDR2 FNYEAQ. This CDR3 is built from 13 residues. V was pared by 2 bases and J by 5 bases, with 10 bases between. The CDR3 nucleotides read TGTGCCAGCAGCTTAAAACAGTGGGACGAGCAGTACTTC. Protein product: CASSLKQWDEQYF.

V is TRBV28 and J is TRBJ2-7; TRBD1 is a possible D gene (6 bases). This CDR3 region has 15 residues. V lost 6 bases to trimming and J lost 4 bases, with 19 bases between them. Germline assignment: CDR1 MDHEN and CDR2 SYDVKM. CDR3 bases: TGTGCCAGCAGGGAGGAGACAGGCCTCGGGTACGAGCAGTACTTC. The encoded protein is CASREETGLGYEQYF. The full variable domain, its missing parts supplied by reference TRBV28 and TRBJ2-7, is DVKVTQSSRYLVKRTGEKVFLECVQDMDHENMFWYRQDPGLGLRLIYFSYDVKMKEKGDIPEGYSVSREKKERFSLILESASTNQTSMYLCASREETGLGYEQYFGPGTRLTVT.

This clonotype was recorded a few times. V is TRBV7-6 and J is TRBJ2-1, with 11 bases aligning to TRBD2. Unmatched junction bases numbered 8, after V lost 7 bases and J lost 6 bases. CDR1 and CDR2 from the germline V gene are SGHVS and FNYEAQ. This CDR3 has 15 amino acids. CDR3 DNA: TGTGCCAGCAAAGTAGCGGGGGGGCCTTTCAATGAGCAGTTCTTC. It encodes CASKVAGGPFNEQFF.

The V and J genes are TRBV5-1 and TRBJ2-1; D is unclear. The CDR3 is made up of 16 amino acids. Germline V gene sequence: CDR1 SGHRS, CDR2 YFSETQ. V was shortened by 0 bases and J by 7 bases, with 17 bases between the two germline ends. The CDR3: CASSLGAGYGINEQFF. The CDR3 nucleotides read TGCGCCAGCAGCTTGGGAGCCGGGTACGGCATAAATGAGCAGTTCTTC.

The chain joins TRBV6-1 to TRBJ1-5, with D perhaps TRBD1 (6 bases). CDR1 and CDR2 (germline): MNHNS, SASEGT. The CDR3 is made up of 15 amino acids. Trimming cost V 6 bases and J 2 bases, with 14 bases left between them. The CDR3 nucleotides read TGTGCCAGCAGACCTGGAGGGGGTGGCAATCAGCCCCAGCATTTT. This gives the protein CASRPGGGGNQPQHF.

This clonotype was seen ten or more times. The chain is built from TRBV3-1 and TRBJ2-7; D may be TRBD2 (5 bases). This CDR3 has 13 amino acids. Deletions cut 5 bases from V and 6 bases from J, with 14 bases between. Germline CDR1 LGHDT, CDR2 YNNKEL (reference sequence). This chain's CDR3 is CASSEGGVSEQYF. The CDR3 nucleotides read TGTGCCAGCAGCGAAGGAGGTGTAAGCGAGCAGTACTTC.

In its sample, this clonotype was seen a few times. The rearrangement uses TRBV14 and TRBJ1-1; D gene unclear. Trimming cost V 2 bases and J 3 bases, with 10 bases left between them. CDR1 SGHDN and CDR2 FVKESK come from the germline V gene. The CDR3 contains 14 residues. The CDR3 coding sequence is TGTGCCAGCAGCCAACGAGGGTGGGACACTGAAGCTTTCTTT. Its protein product is CASSQRGWDTEAFF.

In its sample, this clonotype was seen many times. Written as DNA, the CDR3 is TGTGCCAGCAGTTTCTCCCGGGGACAGGGGGCGTCCGGAGAGACCCAGTACTTC. Its translation: CASSFSRGQGASGETQYF. The J gene is TRBJ2-5, the V gene TRBV28; TRBD1 agrees at 12 bases. The CDR3 is made up of 18 amino acids. Trimming cost V 3 bases and J 4 bases; bases outside gene matches: 12. The germline V gene encodes CDR1 MDHEN and CDR2 SYDVKM.